What follows are 9 T cell receptor beta chains derived from one specimen sequenced in a study of T cell repertoires in cytomegalovirus infection. TCRdb reprocessed the reads with MiXCR, giving one entry per CDR3 protein. The sample lists some 700,000 distinct CDR3 sequences; around 31% were seen once. What these receptors recognize is not known. Specimen: cultured PBMCs, collected from culture after CMV antigen stimulation. The receptors shown here come from a human donor in good health (CMV status not recorded). Some clones in this sample may be carry-over from other donors' samples.

This sequence joins TRBV4-1 and TRBJ1-2; no clear D. CDR1 MGHRA and CDR2 YSYEKL come from the germline V gene. The CDR3 loop spans 16 amino acids. The germline V and J ends were trimmed by 1 base and 4 bases, with 16 bases remaining between them. The CDR3 nucleotides read TGCGCCAGCAGCCAAGGAGCGGTCCAAGTCGTCTATGGCTACACCTTC. This sequence encodes CASSQGAVQVVYGYTF.

The chain is built from TRBV6-1 and TRBJ2-2; TRBD2 agrees at 11 bases. The CDR3 totals 19 residues. The germline gives CDR1 MNHNS, CDR2 SASEGT. V lost 6 bases and J lost 5; bases outside the gene matches: 17. DNA of the CDR3: TGTGCCAGCAGCGCGGGGAACCTAGCGGGAGGCATGGGAACCGGGGAGCTGTTTTTT. Protein sequence: CASSAGNLAGGMGTGELFF.

The rearrangement joins TRBV7-6 to TRBJ2-3; 7 bases are a match to TRBD1. Germline values: CDR1 SGHVS, CDR2 FNYEAQ. The V gene end was trimmed by 6 bases and the J gene end by 0 bases; junction bases not matched to a gene: 9. The CDR3 is made up of 16 amino acids. The chain's CDR3 is CASRRGLASSTDTQYF. Written as DNA, the CDR3 is TGTGCCAGCAGAAGGGGGCTTGCCTCTAGCACAGATACGCAGTATTTT. The full variable domain, its missing parts supplied by reference TRBV7-6 and TRBJ2-3, is GAGVSQSPRYKVTKRGQDVALRCDPISGHVSLYWYRQALGQGPEFLTYFNYEAQQDKSGLPNDRFSAERPEGSISTLTIQRTEQRDSAMYRCASRRGLASSTDTQYFGPGTRLTVL.

J is TRBJ1-5 and V is TRBV19; no clear D. This CDR3 spans 13 amino acids. Between the trimmed V and J ends, which lost 7 bases and 7 bases, there was a span of 14 bases. Germline CDR1 and CDR2: LNHDA and SQIVND (reference sequence). CDR3 sequence reads: CASTRSLEQPQHF. Written as DNA, the CDR3 is TGTGCCAGTACGCGGTCTCTAGAGCAGCCCCAGCATTTT.

This clonotype was observed a few times. The chain carries TRBV10-3 and TRBJ1-5; D may be TRBD1 (6 bases). Germline lookup yields CDR1 ENHRY and CDR2 SYGVKD. The CDR3 is made up of 13 amino acids. The V end was cut by 5 bases, the J end by 7 bases, with 12 bases between. CDR3 sequence reads: CAISRGGGQPQHF. The CDR3 bases are TGTGCCATCAGTAGAGGGGGAGGACAGCCCCAGCATTTT.

This clonotype was counted only a few times. J is TRBJ2-7 and V is TRBV6-1, with 10 bases aligning to TRBD1. Germline V gene sequence: CDR1 MNHNS, CDR2 SASEGT. Trimming removed 1 base from V and 5 bases from J; junction bases left unmatched: 2. This CDR3 is built from 14 residues. CDR3 region: CASSEGTGGHEQYF. In DNA, the CDR3 is TGTGCCAGCAGTGAAGGGACAGGGGGGCACGAGCAGTACTTC.

J is TRBJ2-5 and V is TRBV7-8; 10 bases agree with TRBD2. The CDR3 runs 17 residues. Germline loops: CDR1 SGHVS, CDR2 FQNEAQ. After removal of 2 bases from V and 5 bases from J, the junction contained 11 bases not matched to a gene. The DNA of the CDR3 is TGTGCCAGCAGCTTACGGCTAGCGGGAGCGCCCGTGGAGACCCAGTACTTC. Encoded protein: CASSLRLAGAPVETQYF.

The J gene is TRBJ2-4, the V gene TRBV7-2, with 8 bases fitting TRBD1. The CDR3 has 13 residues. CDR1 and CDR2 from the germline V gene are SGHTA and FQGNSA. The V gene end was trimmed by 4 bases and the J gene end by 7 bases; junction bases not matched to a gene: 3. CDR3 amino acids: CASSSGQANIQYF. The CDR3 DNA is TGTGCCAGCAGCTCGGGACAGGCTAACATTCAGTACTTC.

This clonotype appeared a few times. The V call is TRBV12-3 or TRBV12-4, the J call TRBJ2-1; no firm D call. V lost 7 bases to trimming and J lost 6 bases, with 22 bases between them. This CDR3 is built from 16 residues. CDR3 loop: CASTPRFGRISNEQFF. Here the CDR3 DNA reads TGTGCCAGCACCCCACGGTTCGGTAGAATAAGCAATGAGCAGTTCTTC.